This entry lists 32 T cell receptor beta chains sequenced from one sample in a study of cytomegalovirus exposure and HLA in healthy donors (dated by TCRdb to the late 2010s). Library prep was done by the immunoSEQ multiplex PCR assay. The multiplex PCR relied on a mix of 60 forward primers for TCR Vbeta segments and 13 reverse primers for TCR Jbeta segments. TCRdb re-hosts the immuneACCESS table, in-frame sequences only. Its copies lack some clones; in the studies checked, an unresolved V gene accounts for under half of them, and the cause for the rest is not known. This sample comprises 40,000 to 45,000 clones, roughly 60% of them detected only once. Together, the top ten hold approximately 9.3% of the sample. What was sequenced was PBMCs. These receptors came from a human donor in good health.

This clone has only a few counts. The CDR3 nucleotides are TGCGCCAGCAGCCAAGTCCAGGGAATCTACGAGCAGTACTTC. The encoded protein is CASSQVQGIYEQYF. The V gene is TRBV4-3, the J gene TRBJ2-7, with D possibly matching TRBD1 (5 bases). The CDR3 contains 14 residues. Germline CDR1 reads LGHNA; CDR2 reads YSLEER. Trimming shortened V by 1 base and J by 3 bases, and 10 bases separated the two germline ends.

The chain combines TRBV11-2 with TRBJ2-7; D uncertain. The CDR3 runs 12 residues. V lost 5 bases to trimming and J lost 2 bases, with 7 bases between them. Germline lookup yields CDR1 SGHAT and CDR2 FQNNGV. The CDR3 region is CASSETAYEQYF. The CDR3 coding sequence is TGTGCCAGCAGCGAAACAGCCTACGAGCAGTACTTC.

Only one count was recorded for this clone. This chain uses TRBV30 with TRBJ2-5; D is perhaps TRBD2 (5 bases). Trimming took off 8 bases at V and 5 bases at J, with 18 bases between the two ends. Per germline, CDR1 GTSNPN and CDR2 SVGIG (reference sequence). The CDR3 is made up of 13 amino acids. Here the CDR3 reads CAGSLDSGETQYF. CDR3 DNA sequence: TGTGCCGGCAGTCTAGATTCGGGGGAGACCCAGTACTTC.

The rearrangement uses TRBV19 and TRBJ2-7; D may be TRBD2 (6 bases). This CDR3 has 12 residues. V was shortened by 5 bases and J by 7 bases, with 12 bases between the two germline ends. Germline CDR1 and CDR2: LNHDA and SQIVND (reference sequence). The CDR3 sequence: CASSLQEGEQYF. In DNA, the CDR3 is TGTGCCAGTAGTCTTCAGGAGGGGGAGCAGTACTTC. Based on the CDR3 plus reference TRBV19 and TRBJ2-7, the full variable domain is DGGITQSPKYLFRKEGQNVTLSCEQNLNHDAMYWYRQDPGQGLRLIYYSQIVNDFQKGDIAEGYSVSREKKESFPLTVTSAQKNPTAFYLCASSLQEGEQYFGPGTRLTVT.

In its sample, this clone was seen once. The V call is TRBV6-5, the J call TRBJ1-6, with 8 nucleotides matching TRBD1. This CDR3 is 16 amino acids long. With V trimmed by 2 bases and J by 6 bases, 6 bases remained unmatched. The V gene's germline CDR1 is MNHEY and CDR2 SVGAGI. The CDR3 region is CASSYEGQALNSPLHF. The CDR3 coding sequence is TGTGCCAGCAGTTACGAGGGACAGGCACTTAATTCACCCCTCCACTTT.

With respect to this clone: One end of the junction varies from germline; a read error may be responsible. The CDR3 is CASSSTGRDSSLHF. In DNA form, the CDR3 reads TGTGCCAGCAGCTCCACAGGGAGGGATTCATCCCTCCACTTT. The chain employs TRBV7-8 and TRBJ1-6; perhaps TRBD1 as D (6 bases). Germline lookup yields CDR1 SGHVS and CDR2 FQNEAQ. The CDR3 length is 14 residues.

V is TRBV28 and J is TRBJ1-2; D is unclear. The CDR3 has 13 residues. Germline lookup yields CDR1 MDHEN and CDR2 SYDVKM. Trimming removed 10 bases from V and 5 bases from J, with 17 bases in between. The CDR3 loop is CAIQNSYNYGYTF. The DNA for the CDR3 is TGTGCCATACAGAACAGCTACAATTATGGCTACACCTTC.

There are a few counts of this clone. CDR3: CASSGQGISYEQYF. The CDR3 DNA reads as TGTGCCAGCAGTGGACAGGGGATCTCCTACGAGCAGTACTTC. This chain connects TRBV6-1 to TRBJ2-7; 8 bases are a match to TRBD1. The CDR3 consists of 14 residues. J was trimmed by 0 bases and V by 4 bases; bases with no gene match: 2. Germline assignment: CDR1 MNHNS and CDR2 SASEGT.

This chain connects TRBV10-3 to TRBJ2-7; the D is unclear. Trimming took off 8 bases at V and 2 bases at J, with 10 bases between the two ends. This CDR3 has 12 amino acids. Germline V gives CDR1 ENHRY, CDR2 SYGVKD. The CDR3 reads CAIAENAYEQYF. CDR3 DNA sequence: TGTGCCATCGCGGAAAACGCCTACGAGCAGTACTTC.

The chain combines TRBV7-6 with TRBJ1-4, with 7 bases fitting TRBD1. The CDR3 sequence is 16 residues long. In germline, CDR1 is SGHVS, CDR2 FNYEAQ. Trimming removed 4 bases from V and 3 bases from J; junction bases left unmatched: 8. The CDR3 spells CASSSRDRASNEKLFF. In DNA, the CDR3 is TGTGCCAGCAGCTCGCGAGACAGGGCCTCTAATGAAAAACTGTTTTTT.

There are a few counts of this clone. The chain joins TRBV10-2 to TRBJ1-1; perhaps TRBD1 as D (5 bases). The CDR3 spans 14 residues. V was cut by 2 bases and J by 6 bases, with 13 bases left in between. CDR1 and CDR2 (germline): WSHSY, SAAADI. CDR3 protein: CASSELGGAAEAFF. In DNA form, the CDR3 reads TGCGCCAGCAGTGAGCTCGGGGGAGCGGCTGAAGCTTTCTTT.

The gene calls are TRBV9 and TRBJ2-2; D gene unclear. Germline-derived CDR1 and CDR2 are SGDLS and YYNGEE. This CDR3 has 14 residues. The V gene lost 4 bases and the J gene lost 3 bases, with 10 bases spanning the gap. DNA of the CDR3: TGTGCCAGCAGCCCCAGACACCACACCGGGGAGCTGTTTTTT. Protein: CASSPRHHTGELFF.

The V and J genes are TRBV23-1 and TRBJ2-3, with D perhaps being TRBD1 or TRBD2 (5 bases each). TRBV23-1 is known as an ORF, though its function is uncertain. CDR3 length equals 13 residues. V was trimmed by 11 bases and J by 2 bases, leaving 14 bases between them. The CDR3 here is CAGSQGDTDTQYF. The DNA for the CDR3 is TGCGCCGGGAGTCAGGGAGACACAGATACGCAGTATTTT.

This chain connects TRBV2 to TRBJ1-5, with 7 bases that match TRBD1. This CDR3 is 14 amino acids long. V lost 8 bases, J lost 2 bases, and 6 bases stayed unmatched. Germline CDR1 reads SNHLY; CDR2 reads FYNNEI. The CDR3 region is CASQEGARNQPQHF. Written as DNA, the CDR3 is TGTGCCAGCCAGGAGGGGGCGCGCAATCAGCCCCAGCATTTT.

V is TRBV2 and J is TRBJ1-6; 7 bases align to TRBD1. V was clipped by 3 bases and J by 11 bases; unmatched bases: 10. The CDR3 contains 15 residues. The V gene's germline CDR1 is SNHLY and CDR2 FYNNEI. CDR3 protein: CASSEHRGNMTPLHF. Here the CDR3 DNA reads TGTGCCAGCAGTGAGCACAGGGGTAATATGACACCCCTCCACTTT.

V and J are TRBV10-2 and TRBJ2-1; 10 bases align to TRBD2. Germline V CDR1 and CDR2: WSHSY, SAAADI. V shed 3 bases and J 12 bases; nucleotides not matched to a gene: 11. This CDR3 has 15 residues. The CDR3 DNA reads TGCGCCAGCAGTGAAATAGTGCCTAGCGGGGGTGGGCAGTTCTTC. Its protein is CASSEIVPSGGGQFF.

The chain couples TRBV6-6 to TRBJ1-2; TRBD1 is a possible D gene (6 bases). V was trimmed by 6 bases and J by 8 bases, leaving 19 bases between them. The CDR3 loop spans 14 amino acids. CDR1 and CDR2 from the germline V gene are MNHNY and SVGAGI (reference sequence). The CDR3 region has the DNA TGTGCCAGCAGCCCCGTTTCAGGGGCGGAGGGCTACACCTTC. It translates to CASSPVSGAEGYTF.

The gene calls are TRBV4-3 and TRBJ2-1, with 12 bases fitting TRBD2. V was pared by 3 bases and J by 7 bases, with 4 bases of the junction left unmatched. Looked up from germline, CDR1 is LGHNA and CDR2 is YSLEER. The CDR3 is made up of 15 amino acids. CDR3 bases: TGCGCCAGCAGCCAGCTAGCGGGGGGGCGAAATGAGCAGTTCTTC. Translation: CASSQLAGGRNEQFF.

The rearrangement uses TRBV18 and TRBJ2-1, with 8 bases that match TRBD2. Germline assignment: CDR1 KGHSH and CDR2 LQKENI. The junction had 2 bases not matched to a gene; V was cut back by 1 base and J by 3 bases. The CDR3 contains 15 residues. CDR3 nucleotides: TGTGCCAGCTCACCACTAGCGGGGAACTACAATGAGCAGTTCTTC. Protein: CASSPLAGNYNEQFF.

The chain has TRBV5-1 and TRBJ2-1, with 7 bases lining up with TRBD1. CDR1 and CDR2 from the germline V gene are SGHRS and YFSETQ. Trimming cost V 6 bases and J 2 bases; bases outside gene matches: 8. The CDR3 is made up of 15 amino acids. The CDR3 is CASTPGQPTYNEQFF. CDR3 nucleotide sequence: TGCGCCAGCACTCCGGGACAGCCTACCTACAATGAGCAGTTCTTC.

The rearrangement links TRBV28 to TRBJ2-7; 9 bases are a match to TRBD1. The germline V gene has CDR1 MDHEN and CDR2 SYDVKM. The ends lost 4 bases at V and 2 bases at J; junction bases unmatched: 6. The CDR3 has 15 residues. The chain's CDR3 is CASSSRTGAAYEQYF. The CDR3 DNA reads as TGTGCCAGCAGTTCAAGGACAGGGGCAGCCTACGAGCAGTACTTC.

The rearrangement uses TRBV28 and TRBJ2-1, with 8 bases lining up with TRBD1. Germline assignment: CDR1 MDHEN and CDR2 SYDVKM. The trim removed 7 bases at V and 4 bases at J, leaving 3 bases unmatched. CDR3 size: 13 residues. The CDR3 is CASKGQGYNEQFF. The CDR3 nucleotides read TGTGCCAGCAAAGGACAGGGTTACAATGAGCAGTTCTTC. Using reference TRBV28 and TRBJ2-1 for the parts outside the CDR3, the full variable domain is DVKVTQSSRYLVKRTGEKVFLECVQDMDHENMFWYRQDPGLGLRLIYFSYDVKMKEKGDIPEGYSVSREKKERFSLILESASTNQTSMYLCASKGQGYNEQFFGPGTRLTVL.

This clone was seen more than once but under ten times. V gene TRBV4-3 combines with J gene TRBJ1-6; no definite D call. The V and J ends lost 3 bases and 0 bases respectively, with 3 bases between them. The V gene's germline CDR1 is LGHNA and CDR2 YSLEER. The CDR3 is 14 residues long. CDR3 DNA: TGCGCCAGCAGCCAGAGCTCCTATAATTCACCCCTCCACTTT. Its protein product is CASSQSSYNSPLHF.

The rearrangement uses TRBV29-1 and TRBJ2-4; 8 nucleotides match TRBD2. Germline CDR1 SQVTM, CDR2 ANQGSEA. V lost 4 bases, J lost 10 bases, and 9 bases stayed unmatched. CDR3 length: 13 residues. The CDR3 loop is CSVVGAGETIQYF. The CDR3 DNA is TGCAGCGTTGTTGGAGCGGGGGAAACTATTCAGTACTTC.

This clone was recorded only once. This chain's CDR3 is CASSPKSSYEQYF. Written as DNA, the CDR3 is TGTGCCAGCAGCCCTAAAAGCTCCTACGAGCAGTACTTC. V usage is TRBV7-2 and J usage is TRBJ2-7; no clear D. Germline lookup yields CDR1 SGHTA and CDR2 FQGNSA. This CDR3 contains 13 residues. V lost 5 bases and J 0 bases, leaving 8 bases between the germline ends.

CDR3 nucleotides: TGTGCCAGCAAAACAGACAGGAGCACAGATACGCAGTATTTT. Residues: CASKTDRSTDTQYF. The rearrangement links TRBV2 to TRBJ2-3; possible D gene TRBD1, 6 bases. Germline-derived CDR1 and CDR2 are SNHLY and FYNNEI. The CDR3 covers 14 residues. Trimming left V 7 bases short and J 0 bases short, with 11 bases between.

The table lists this clone with a few counts. The J gene is TRBJ1-6, the V gene TRBV7-9, with D possibly TRBD1 on 5 matching bases. Germline V CDR1 and CDR2: SEHNR, FQNEAQ (reference sequence). V gave up 1 base and J gave up 6 bases, with 10 bases separating them. This CDR3 has 15 amino acids. CDR3 nucleotide sequence: TGTGCCAGCAGCTTAGGGGGCGCAAGTAATTCACCCCTCCACTTT. As protein: CASSLGGASNSPLHF.

The gene calls are TRBV28 and TRBJ2-7, with D hard to call. Germline values: CDR1 MDHEN, CDR2 SYDVKM. V was cut by 7 bases and J by 4 bases, with 17 bases left in between. The CDR3 totals 14 residues. The CDR3 DNA follows: TGTGCCAGCAACCCGTCCATTTGGCCTTACGAGCAGTACTTC. This codes for CASNPSIWPYEQYF.

This clone was counted a single time. The genes are TRBV15 and TRBJ1-6; D gene ambiguous. V lost 0 bases, J lost 7 bases, and 7 bases lay in between. The CDR3 sequence is 14 residues long. The germline V gene has CDR1 LNHNV and CDR2 YYDKDF (reference sequence). DNA of the CDR3: TGTGCCACCAGCAGAGAGACTCCGAATTCACCCCTCCACTTT. It yields the protein CATSRETPNSPLHF.

This chain joins TRBV4-3 and TRBJ2-1, with D perhaps matching TRBD2 (6 bases). Germline V gives CDR1 LGHNA, CDR2 YSLEER. With 0 bases removed from V and 5 bases from J, the gap between germline ends came to 23 bases. CDR3 length: 19 residues. CDR3 region: CASSQEGSGLLSTNNEQFF. DNA for the CDR3: TGCGCCAGCAGCCAAGAAGGGTCAGGACTACTGTCTACTAACAATGAGCAGTTCTTC.

The chain has TRBV9 and TRBJ2-3; TRBD2 is a possible D gene (7 bases). The CDR3 is made up of 15 amino acids. The V end was cut by 6 bases, the J end by 0 bases, with 14 bases between. CDR1 SGDLS and CDR2 YYNGEE come from the germline V gene. The CDR3 here is CASKRTGGSTDTQYF. CDR3 nucleotide sequence: TGTGCCAGCAAGCGAACGGGGGGCAGCACAGATACGCAGTATTTT. The full variable domain, in which reference TRBV9 and TRBJ2-3 provide the parts outside the CDR3, is DSGVTQTPKHLITATGQRVTLRCSPRSGDLSVYWYQQSLDQGLQFLIQYYNGEERAKGNILERFSAQQFPDLHSELNLSSLELGDSALYFCASKRTGGSTDTQYFGPGTRLTVL.

The rearrangement links TRBV7-9 to TRBJ1-2, with a tentative D call TRBD1 (5 bases). This CDR3 has 13 residues. Trimming stripped 2 bases from V and 6 bases from J, with 10 bases between. Germline values: CDR1 SEHNR, CDR2 FQNEAQ (reference sequence). The CDR3 here is CASSLQGVDGYTF. CDR3 DNA: TGTGCCAGCAGCTTACAAGGGGTTGATGGCTACACCTTC.